The sequence of this T cell receptor beta chain was determined in a study of metastatic and nonmetastatic thyroid tumors. In germline, CDR1 is DFQATT, CDR2 SNEGSKA (reference sequence). This CDR3 has 17 residues. V trimming: 3 bases; J trimming: 0 bases; junction bases outside the gene matches: 11. TCRdb reanalyzed the PCR reads via MiXCR. Of under 95,000 clones listed, about 13% were seen once; the top ten hold over 9%. Each patient went into thyroid surgery without having received any treatment. The rearrangement joins TRBV20-1 to TRBJ2-1, with 7 bases identical to TRBD2. The receptor was derived from a female donor with papillary thyroid cancer or a benign thyroid nodule (not recorded which). Some clones in this sample may be carry-over from other donors' samples. Sequenced sample: blood. The CDR3 here is CSARGGRLLSSYNEQFF. CDR3 in DNA: TGCAGTGCTAGGGGGGGGAGACTCCTCAGCTCCTACAATGAGCAGTTCTTC.